This T cell receptor (beta chain) is from a study of T cell responses to AZD1222 COVID-19 vaccine. Study-level points and caveats: Vaccination with two AZD1222 doses was followed by a rise in Spike-specific TCR breadth and depth.

Profiled with immunoSEQ multiplex PCR; TCRdb holds only in-frame clones, not every one. Seen here are about 150,000 clones, about 87% observed once, and the top ten hold around 3.1%. The CDR3 contains 15 residues. The germline gives CDR1 MGHRA, CDR2 YSYEKL. V was pared by 1 base and J by 7 bases, with 5 bases of the junction left unmatched. Worth noting for this clone: The target antigen is unknown.

V and J are TRBV4-1 and TRBJ1-4, with TRBD1 identical over 8 bases. Here the sequenced sample was peripheral blood, taken on day 0 of AZD1222 vaccination. This TCR derives from an adult in good health. CDR3 nucleotide sequence: TGCGCCAGCAGCCAAGTTGGGCAGGGGGCTGAAAAACTGTTTTTT. Translating it yields CASSQVGQGAEKLFF.